This T cell receptor (beta chain) stems from a study of shared clonotypes between healthy human individuals. General study points: Naive subsets tended to show greater estimated richness than memory subsets.

This table comes from immunoSEQ multiplex PCR, and its TCRdb copy is limited to in-frame clones, with some not included. The data hold about 2 million clones, with 95% observed a single time. As concerns this clone: Its target is unknown.

CDR3 length: 16 amino acids. Germline trimming cut 0 bases from V and 5 bases from J; bases unmatched to any gene: 7. The V gene's germline CDR1 is SGHTA and CDR2 FQGNSA. The V and J genes are TRBV7-2 and TRBJ2-7; TRBD2 matches at 10 bases. This TCR derives from a man between 18 and 29 years old in good health. What was sequenced was naive CD4+ T cells sorted from blood. The subset: CD45RA+ positively selected. The CDR3 DNA sequence: TGTGCCAGCAGCTTAGCGAAGGGACTAGCGAGCCACGAGCAGTACTTC. It encodes CASSLAKGLASHEQYF.